This entry concerns a single TCR beta chain. The antigen it binds to is not known. Qualities for individual bases were not recorded, and no much larger clone is one base off. TCR beta CDR3 regions were amplified from RNA transcripts. The TCR CDR3 was subjected to a first round of RT-PCR using the HTBI primer set and the Qiagen OneStep RT-PCR kit. Libraries were constructed in a second round of multiplex PCR, after which size selection and purification were performed. The libraries were sequenced on an Illumina HiSeq2000 using paired-end 100 bp reads. Under the source paper's analysis protocol: SOAPnuke was used to process the raw data, removing reads that contained adapters or uncalled bases, had a mean Phred below 15, or lacked an exact match to the constant primer or identifier. High-quality paired reads were merged with COPE v1.2.5, and unique nucleotide sequences were defined as clonotypes. Clonotypes were aligned to IMGT TRBV, TRBD and TRBJ reference segments using MiTCR v1.1. Analysis was restricted to V-J combinations with a frequency above 0.0001, which covered over 98% of repertoires. The TCS score was defined as the ratio of F50 (clonal expansion) to E x V (chaos), calculated using BLOSUM62-based TCRdist between CDR3 peptides within each V-J. Welch's t-statistics and random forest reduced just over 500 V-J features to 13, which were used in a naive Bayes classifier (R e1071). TCRdb took the public reads, trimmed them with fastp at Q25, ran MiXCR for clone calling and kept in-frame beta chains. Every CDR3 protein is listed once, alongside the most common genes and DNA of its rows. TCRdb's processing, not the study's, gives the V and J calls here. The sample yields hundreds of thousands of distinct CDR3 sequences; around 20% were counted once. Over 15% of the sample is held by the ten biggest clonotypes.

CDR1 and CDR2, per the germline V gene, are SGHRS and YFSETQ. V loses 4 bases at its end and J loses 1 base; junction bases beyond the gene matches: 4. The CDR3 measures 14 amino acids from cysteine to phenylalanine. The CDR3 DNA has 42 bases and is translated from base 1. The sample is drawn from a study of T cells in Graves' hyperthyroidism and ophthalmopathy (dated by TCRdb to between 2018 and 2021). About the full investigation: Peripheral blood was collected at initial diagnosis, before any treatment. The approximately 100 discovery patients were divided at random into training and test sets in a 7:3 ratio. Prospective prediction of ophthalmopathy was tested in an independent validation cohort of 18 to 20 hyperthyroidism patients and approximately 17 patients who later progressed to ophthalmopathy. To identify TCR V-J signatures that set the groups apart, the researchers used a discovery cohort of about a hundred patients, made up of under 45 with Graves' ophthalmopathy and about 60 with stable Graves' hyperthyroidism. The paper describes TCR Vbeta CDR3 sequencing of roughly 130 peripheral blood samples, made up of approximately 40 ophthalmopathy patients, approximately 73 hyperthyroidism patients and some 17 progressor patients. Thyroid tissue and blood T-cell repertoires from more than 5 Graves' hyperthyroidism patients were also compared in the study. After sampling, hyperthyroidism patients received methimazole starting at 30 mg daily, and ophthalmopathy patients received high-dose intravenous methylprednisolone.

General study outcomes and caveats: Ophthalmopathy was separated from stable hyperthyroidism by a 13 V-J signature model, with over 85% sensitivity and about 81% specificity obtained in cross-validation and 80%/75% obtained in testing. Sample size was not statistically predetermined, and investigators were not blinded to group allocation. Most expanded thyroid clonotypes (frequency above 0.001) were also detected in blood, suggesting blood repertoires may reflect thyroid immune responses. In validation, the model predicted progression to ophthalmopathy with 65% to 71% sensitivity and 72% to 75% specificity, a median of 6.5 months before onset.

Hyperthyroidism patients were newly diagnosed, had a disease duration of under 2 months, and were aged 18 to 65 years. The study excluded patients with uncontrolled infections, other autoimmune diseases, pregnancy or lactation. Diagnoses were established on the basis of clinical symptoms, serum thyroxine and TRAb, thyroid ultrasound, and orbital computed tomography. Blood from progressor patients was drawn when they were first diagnosed with hyperthyroidism, before any ophthalmopathy symptoms appeared. PBMCs were separated from roughly 10 ml of fresh peripheral blood using Ficoll-Paque density gradient centrifugation. Progressor patients were defined as those initially diagnosed with Graves' hyperthyroidism in whom ophthalmopathy developed during follow-up. Trizol reagent was used to extract total RNA, and RNA quality was then checked on an Agilent 2100 Bioanalyzer.

The V gene is TRBV5-1 and the J gene is TRBJ2-5; 7 central nucleotides agree with TRBD1. The receptor's source is a woman in her forties or fifties with Graves' hyperthyroidism that later progressed to Graves' ophthalmopathy. Sample: blood. The CDR3 amino acid sequence is: CASSPRGPQETQYF. The DNA reads TGCGCCAGCAGCCCGAGGGGGCCCCAAGAGACCCAGTACTTC.